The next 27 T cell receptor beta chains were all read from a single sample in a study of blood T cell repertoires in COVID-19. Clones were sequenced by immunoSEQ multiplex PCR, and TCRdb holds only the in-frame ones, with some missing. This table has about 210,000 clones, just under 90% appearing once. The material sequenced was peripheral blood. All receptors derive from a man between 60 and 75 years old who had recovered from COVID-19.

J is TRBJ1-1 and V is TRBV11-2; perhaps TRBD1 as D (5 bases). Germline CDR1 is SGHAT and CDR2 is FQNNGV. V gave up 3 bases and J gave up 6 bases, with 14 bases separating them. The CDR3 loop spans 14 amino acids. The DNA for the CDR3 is TGTGCCAGCAGCTTGGAGGGAAGGGGCTCTGAAGCTTTCTTT. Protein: CASSLEGRGSEAFF.

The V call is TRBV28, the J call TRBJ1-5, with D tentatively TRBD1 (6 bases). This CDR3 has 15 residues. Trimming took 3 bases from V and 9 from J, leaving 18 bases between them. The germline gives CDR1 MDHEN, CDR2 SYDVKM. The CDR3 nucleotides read TGTGCCAGCAGTTTCAACAGGGAATCCTATCCGCCCCAGCATTTT. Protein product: CASSFNRESYPPQHF.

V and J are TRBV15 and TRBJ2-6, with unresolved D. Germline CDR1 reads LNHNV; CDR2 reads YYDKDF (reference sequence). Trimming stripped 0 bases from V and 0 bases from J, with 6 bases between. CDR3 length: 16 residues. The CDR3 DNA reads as TGTGCCACCAGCAGAGATATAGACTCTGGGGCCAACGTCCTGACTTTC. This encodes CATSRDIDSGANVLTF.

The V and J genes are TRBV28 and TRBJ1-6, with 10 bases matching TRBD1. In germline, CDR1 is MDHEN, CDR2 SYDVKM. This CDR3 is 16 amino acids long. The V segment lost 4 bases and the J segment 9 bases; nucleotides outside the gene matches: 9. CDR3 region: CASSSLGQGVFSPLHF. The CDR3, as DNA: TGTGCCAGCAGTTCCCTAGGACAGGGGGTATTTTCACCCCTCCACTTT.

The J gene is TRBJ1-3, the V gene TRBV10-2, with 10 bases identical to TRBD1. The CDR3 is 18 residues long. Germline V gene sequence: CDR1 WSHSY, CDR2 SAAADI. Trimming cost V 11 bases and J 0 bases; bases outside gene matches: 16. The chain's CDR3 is CASHSGQGVISSGNTIYF. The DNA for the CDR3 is TGCGCCTCGCATTCCGGACAGGGGGTAATTTCCTCTGGAAACACCATATATTTT.

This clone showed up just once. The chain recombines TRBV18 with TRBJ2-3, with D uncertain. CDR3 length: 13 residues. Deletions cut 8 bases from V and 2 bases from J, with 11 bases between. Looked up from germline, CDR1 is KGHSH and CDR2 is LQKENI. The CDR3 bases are TGTGCCAGCCCACTGGCGGTCACAGATACGCAGTATTTT. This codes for CASPLAVTDTQYF.

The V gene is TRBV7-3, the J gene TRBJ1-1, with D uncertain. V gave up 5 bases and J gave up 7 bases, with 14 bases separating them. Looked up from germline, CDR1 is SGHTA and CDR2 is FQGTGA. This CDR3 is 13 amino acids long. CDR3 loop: CASSRTMRGEAFF. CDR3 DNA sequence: TGTGCCAGCAGCAGGACCATGCGGGGTGAAGCTTTCTTT.

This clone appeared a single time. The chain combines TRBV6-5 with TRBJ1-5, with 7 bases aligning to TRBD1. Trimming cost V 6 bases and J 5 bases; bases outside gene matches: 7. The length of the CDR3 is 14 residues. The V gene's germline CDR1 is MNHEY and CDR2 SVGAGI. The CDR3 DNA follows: TGTGCCAGCAGCCGACAGGGCGGGGATCAGCCCCAGCATTTT. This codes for CASSRQGGDQPQHF.

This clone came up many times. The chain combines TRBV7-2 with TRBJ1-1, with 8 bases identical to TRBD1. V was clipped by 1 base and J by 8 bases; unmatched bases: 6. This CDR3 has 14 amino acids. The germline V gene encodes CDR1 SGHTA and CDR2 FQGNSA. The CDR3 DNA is TGTGCCAGCAGCTTAGGGGACTACAGGGGGGAAGCTTTCTTT. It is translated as CASSLGDYRGEAFF.

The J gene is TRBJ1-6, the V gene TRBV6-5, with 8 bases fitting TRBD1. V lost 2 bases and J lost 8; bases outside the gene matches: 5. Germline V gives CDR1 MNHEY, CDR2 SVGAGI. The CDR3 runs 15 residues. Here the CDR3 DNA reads TGTGCCAGCAGTTACGGGGGACAGGTATATTCACCCCTCCACTTT. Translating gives CASSYGGQVYSPLHF.

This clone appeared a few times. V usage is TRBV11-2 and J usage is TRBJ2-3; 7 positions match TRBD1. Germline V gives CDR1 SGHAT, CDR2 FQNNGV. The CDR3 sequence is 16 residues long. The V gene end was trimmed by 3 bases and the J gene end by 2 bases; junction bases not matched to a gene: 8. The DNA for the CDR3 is TGTGCCAGCAGCTTGGGTAAGACAGGGCCCACAGATACGCAGTATTTT. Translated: CASSLGKTGPTDTQYF.

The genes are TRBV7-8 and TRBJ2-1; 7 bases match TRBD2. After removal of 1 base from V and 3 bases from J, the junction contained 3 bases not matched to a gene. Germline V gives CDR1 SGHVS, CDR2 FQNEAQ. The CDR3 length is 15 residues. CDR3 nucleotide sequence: TGTGCCAGCAGCTTAGGTTCTAGCGGCTACAATGAGCAGTTCTTC. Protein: CASSLGSSGYNEQFF. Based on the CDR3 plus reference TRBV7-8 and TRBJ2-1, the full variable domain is GAGVSQSPRYKVAKRGQDVALRCDPISGHVSLFWYQQALGQGPEFLTYFQNEAQLDKSGLPSDRFFAERPEGSVSTLKIQRTQQEDSAVYLCASSLGSSGYNEQFFGPGTRLTVL.

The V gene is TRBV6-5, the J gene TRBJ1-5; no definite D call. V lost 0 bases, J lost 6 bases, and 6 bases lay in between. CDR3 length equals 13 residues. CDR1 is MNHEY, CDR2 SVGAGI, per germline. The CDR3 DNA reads TGTGCCAGCAGTTACTCGACGGGTCAGCCCCAGCATTTT. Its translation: CASSYSTGQPQHF.

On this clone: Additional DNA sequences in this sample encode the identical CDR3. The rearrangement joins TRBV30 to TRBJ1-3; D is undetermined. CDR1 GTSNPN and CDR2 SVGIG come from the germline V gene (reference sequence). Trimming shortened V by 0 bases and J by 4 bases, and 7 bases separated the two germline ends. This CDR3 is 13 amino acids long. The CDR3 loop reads CAWSVQSGNTIYF. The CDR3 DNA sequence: TGTGCCTGGAGTGTACAGTCGGGAAACACCATATATTTT.

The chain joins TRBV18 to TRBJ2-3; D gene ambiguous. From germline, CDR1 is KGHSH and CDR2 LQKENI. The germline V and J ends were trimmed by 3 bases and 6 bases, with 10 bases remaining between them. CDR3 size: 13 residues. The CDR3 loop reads CASSPDIADTQYF. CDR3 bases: TGTGCCAGCTCACCTGACATTGCGGATACGCAGTATTTT.

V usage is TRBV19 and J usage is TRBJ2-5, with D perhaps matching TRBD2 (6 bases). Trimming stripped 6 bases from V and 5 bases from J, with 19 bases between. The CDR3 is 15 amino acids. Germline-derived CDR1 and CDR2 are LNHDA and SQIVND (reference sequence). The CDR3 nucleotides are TGTGCCAGTAGAGTAACGGGACTGGGGAGGGAGACCCAGTACTTC. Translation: CASRVTGLGRETQYF.

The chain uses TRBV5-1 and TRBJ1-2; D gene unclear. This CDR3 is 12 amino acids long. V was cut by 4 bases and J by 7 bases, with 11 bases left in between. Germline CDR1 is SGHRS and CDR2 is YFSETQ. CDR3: CASSLLFRGYTF. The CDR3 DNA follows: TGCGCCAGCAGCCTTCTCTTTCGTGGCTACACCTTC.

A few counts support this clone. DNA of the CDR3: TGTGCCAGCAGTGACAGGAATTCACCCCTCCACTTT. Amino acid sequence: CASSDRNSPLHF. This sequence joins TRBV25-1 and TRBJ1-6; D unclear. Germline V lookup: CDR1 MGHDK, CDR2 SYGVNS. Trimming shortened V by 3 bases and J by 7 bases, and 4 bases separated the two germline ends. There are 12 residues in the CDR3.

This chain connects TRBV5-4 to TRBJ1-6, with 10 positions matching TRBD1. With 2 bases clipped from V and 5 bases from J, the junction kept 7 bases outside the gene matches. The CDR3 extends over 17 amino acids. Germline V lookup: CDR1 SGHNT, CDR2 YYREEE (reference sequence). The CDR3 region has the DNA TGTGCCAGCAGCTTACCGGGACAGGGGAAAAATAATTCACCCCTCCACTTT. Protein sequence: CASSLPGQGKNNSPLHF. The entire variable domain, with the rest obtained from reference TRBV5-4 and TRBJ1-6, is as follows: ETGVTQSPTHLIKTRGQQVTLRCSSQSGHNTVSWYQQALGQGPQFIFQYYREEENGRGNFPPRFSGLQFPNYSSELNVNALELDDSALYLCASSLPGQGKNNSPLHFGNGTRLTVT.

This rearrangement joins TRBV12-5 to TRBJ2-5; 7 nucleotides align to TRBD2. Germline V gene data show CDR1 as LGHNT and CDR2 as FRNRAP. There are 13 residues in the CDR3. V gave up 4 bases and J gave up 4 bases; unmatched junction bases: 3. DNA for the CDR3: TGTGCTAGTGGTTCCTCGGGAGGAGAGACCCAGTACTTC. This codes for CASGSSGGETQYF.

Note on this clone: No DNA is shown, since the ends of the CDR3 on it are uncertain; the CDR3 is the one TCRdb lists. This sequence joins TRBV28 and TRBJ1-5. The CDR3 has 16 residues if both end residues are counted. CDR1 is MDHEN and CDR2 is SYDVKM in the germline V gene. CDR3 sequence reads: CASSFGSGGSNQPQHF.

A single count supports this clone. The CDR3 DNA sequence: TGTGCCAGCAGTGGGGGACAGTTTTTTGGTTCACCCCTCCACTTT. The encoded protein is CASSGGQFFGSPLHF. The gene calls are TRBV25-1 and TRBJ1-6, with 7 bases aligning to TRBD1. The germline V gene encodes CDR1 MGHDK and CDR2 SYGVNS. The CDR3 has 15 residues. With 4 bases clipped from V and 9 bases from J, the junction kept 9 bases outside the gene matches.

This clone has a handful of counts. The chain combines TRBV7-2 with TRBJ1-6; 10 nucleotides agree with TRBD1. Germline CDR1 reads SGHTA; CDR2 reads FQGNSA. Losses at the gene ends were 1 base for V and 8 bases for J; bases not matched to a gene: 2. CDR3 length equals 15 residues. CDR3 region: CASSLEGTGDSPLHF. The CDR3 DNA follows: TGTGCCAGCAGCTTAGAGGGGACAGGGGATTCACCCCTCCACTTT.

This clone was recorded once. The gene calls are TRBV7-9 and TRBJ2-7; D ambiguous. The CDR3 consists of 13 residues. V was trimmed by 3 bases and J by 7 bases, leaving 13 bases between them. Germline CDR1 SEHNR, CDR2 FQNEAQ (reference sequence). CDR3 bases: TGTGCCAGCAGCTTGGGCCCGAGCTTGGAGCAGTACTTC. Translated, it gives CASSLGPSLEQYF.

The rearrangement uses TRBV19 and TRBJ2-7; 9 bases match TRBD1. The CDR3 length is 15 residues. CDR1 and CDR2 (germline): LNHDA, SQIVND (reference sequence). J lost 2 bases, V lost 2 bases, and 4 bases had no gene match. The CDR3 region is CASSIFGQGTYEQYF. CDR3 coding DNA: TGTGCCAGTAGTATATTTGGACAGGGGACCTACGAGCAGTACTTC.

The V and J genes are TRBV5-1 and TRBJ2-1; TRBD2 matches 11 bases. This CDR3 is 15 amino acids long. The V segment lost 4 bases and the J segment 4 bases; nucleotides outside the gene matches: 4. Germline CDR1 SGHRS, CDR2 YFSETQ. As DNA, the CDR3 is TGCGCCAGCAGCCGTGGGACTAGCGGATACAATGAGCAGTTCTTC. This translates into CASSRGTSGYNEQFF.

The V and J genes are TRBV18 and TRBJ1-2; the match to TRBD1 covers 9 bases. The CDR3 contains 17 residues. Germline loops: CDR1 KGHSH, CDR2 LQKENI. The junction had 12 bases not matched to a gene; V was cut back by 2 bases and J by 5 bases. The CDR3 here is CASSPAAAGQGRYGYTF. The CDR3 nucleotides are TGTGCCAGCTCACCAGCCGCTGCGGGACAGGGCAGATATGGCTACACCTTC.